The next 22 T cell receptor beta chains were all read from a single sample in a study of T cell repertoires in cytomegalovirus infection. Their cognate antigens are unknown. TCRdb re-derived calls from the reads in MiXCR, one entry per CDR3 protein. The top ten clones hold 48% of a sample with some 590,000 distinct CDR3 sequences, 40% of them seen once. Sequences were derived from cultured PBMCs, sampled from culture after CMV antigen stimulation. The receptors were gathered from a human donor in good health (CMV status not recorded). Some clones in this sample may be carry-over from other donors' samples.

This clonotype has just a few counts. The gene calls are TRBV7-9 and TRBJ1-5; D unresolved. The germline V gene encodes CDR1 SEHNR and CDR2 FQNEAQ (reference sequence). The CDR3 has 14 amino acids. The V end was cut by 2 bases, the J end by 3 bases, with 8 bases between. This chain's CDR3 is CASSLNHNNQPQHF. The CDR3 coding sequence is TGTGCCAGCAGCTTAAACCATAACAATCAGCCCCAGCATTTT. Using reference TRBV7-9 and TRBJ1-5 for the parts outside the CDR3, the full variable domain is DTGVSQNPRHKITKRGQNVTFRCDPISEHNRLYWYRQTLGQGPEFLTYFQNEAQLEKSRLLSDRFSAERPKGSFSTLEIQRTEQGDSAMYLCASSLNHNNQPQHFGDGTRLSIL.

A few counts support this clonotype. The CDR3: CASSSGRDGNNEQFF. CDR3 in DNA: TGTGCCAGCAGCTCAGGCCGGGACGGTAACAATGAGCAGTTCTTC. V gene TRBV11-2 combines with J gene TRBJ2-1; possibly TRBD1 or TRBD2 for D (5 bases each). The germline V and J ends were trimmed by 4 bases and 5 bases, with 15 bases remaining between them. The CDR3 spans 15 residues. The germline V gene has CDR1 SGHAT and CDR2 FQNNGV.

The chain is built from TRBV20-1 and TRBJ1-6; D possibly corresponds to TRBD1 (5 bases). The V gene lost 2 bases and the J gene lost 7 bases, with 18 bases spanning the gap. The CDR3 is 16 residues long. The germline V gene encodes CDR1 DFQATT and CDR2 SNEGSKA (reference sequence). CDR3 sequence: CSARSLTGTSNSPLHF. In nucleotides, the CDR3 is TGCAGTGCTAGATCCCTGACCGGGACGTCAAATTCACCCCTCCACTTT.

This clonotype showed up just a few times. The chain is built from TRBV7-2 and TRBJ1-4, with TRBD1 matching over 8 bases. The V segment lost 5 bases and the J segment 0 bases; nucleotides outside the gene matches: 5. This CDR3 comprises 16 residues. Germline V CDR1 and CDR2: SGHTA, FQGNSA. The CDR3 is CASSVLTGATNEKLFF. The CDR3, as DNA: TGTGCCAGCAGCGTTTTGACAGGGGCAACTAATGAAAAACTGTTTTTT.

V is TRBV7-2 and J is TRBJ1-5, with D uncertain. Trimming removed 4 bases from V and 0 bases from J, with 10 bases in between. The CDR3 contains 15 residues. Germline CDR1 and CDR2: SGHTA and FQGNSA. CDR3 in amino acids: CASSSKRYSNQPQHF. The CDR3 DNA reads as TGTGCCAGCAGCTCAAAAAGGTATAGCAATCAGCCCCAGCATTTT. The whole variable domain, filled in from reference TRBV7-2 and TRBJ1-5, reads GAGVSQSPSNKVTEKGKDVELRCDPISGHTALYWYRQSLGQGLEFLIYFQGNSAPDKSGLPSDRFSAERTGGSVSTLTIQRTQQEDSAVYLCASSSKRYSNQPQHFGDGTRLSIL.

The chain is built from TRBV7-2 and TRBJ2-7; TRBD2 aligns across 9 bases. The junction had 10 bases not matched to a gene; V was cut back by 1 base and J by 9 bases. The CDR3 consists of 15 residues. Looked up from germline, CDR1 is SGHTA and CDR2 is FQGNSA. The CDR3 reads CASSLGAGGPRVQYF. In DNA form, the CDR3 reads TGTGCCAGCAGCTTAGGTGCGGGAGGGCCGAGAGTGCAGTACTTC.

This clonotype was seen a handful of times. The J gene is TRBJ2-2, the V gene TRBV7-9; TRBD1 matches 8 bases. V dropped 8 bases and J dropped 1; count of bases not matched to a gene: 0. The V gene's germline CDR1 is SEHNR and CDR2 FQNEAQ (reference sequence). The CDR3 consists of 13 residues. CDR3 sequence: CASDRGNTGELFF. The CDR3 bases are TGTGCCAGCGACAGGGGGAACACCGGGGAGCTGTTTTTT. The whole variable domain, filled in from reference TRBV7-9 and TRBJ2-2, reads DTGVSQNPRHKITKRGQNVTFRCDPISEHNRLYWYRQTLGQGPEFLTYFQNEAQLEKSRLLSDRFSAERPKGSFSTLEIQRTEQGDSAMYLCASDRGNTGELFFGEGSRLTVL.

The V call is TRBV6-2 or TRBV6-3, the J call TRBJ2-2, with TRBD2 matching 7 bases. Germline V gene sequence: CDR1 MNHEY, CDR2 SVGEGT. The ends lost 5 bases at V and 0 bases at J; junction bases unmatched: 9. The CDR3 totals 17 residues. The CDR3 region has the DNA TGTGCCAGCAGTCTCTGGGAGGGACCGACGAACACCGGGGAGCTGTTTTTT. Amino acid sequence: CASSLWEGPTNTGELFF.

V and J are TRBV12-3 or TRBV12-4 and TRBJ1-2; 7 nucleotides align to TRBD1. This CDR3 spans 15 amino acids. V was clipped by 4 bases and J by 4 bases; unmatched bases: 9. The CDR3 protein is CASSSGTASLYGYTF. The DNA of the CDR3 is TGTGCCAGCAGTTCCGGGACAGCCTCACTCTATGGCTACACCTTC.

This clonotype has only a few counts. This sequence joins TRBV28 and TRBJ1-5; D gene unclear. V was shortened by 4 bases and J by 8 bases, with 3 bases between the two germline ends. The CDR3 consists of 10 residues. The germline gives CDR1 MDHEN, CDR2 SYDVKM. CDR3 sequence: CASSWKPQHF. In DNA form, the CDR3 reads TGTGCCAGCAGTTGGAAGCCCCAGCATTTT.

In its sample, this clonotype was seen many times. The V call is TRBV4-1, the J call TRBJ2-3; D remains ambiguous. Per germline, CDR1 MGHRA and CDR2 YSYEKL. The CDR3 covers 13 residues. Trimming stripped 2 bases from V and 9 bases from J, with 12 bases between. Here the CDR3 reads CASSQLGLETQYF. The CDR3 bases are TGCGCCAGCAGCCAACTTGGTCTTGAGACGCAGTATTTT.

J is TRBJ2-5 and V is TRBV5-4, with D perhaps being TRBD1 or TRBD2 (6 bases each). Trimming cost V 3 bases and J 5 bases, with 17 bases left between them. From germline, CDR1 is SGHNT and CDR2 YYREEE (reference sequence). The CDR3 consists of 15 residues. CDR3 sequence (DNA): TGTGCCAGCAGCTCCCCCGGGGGCGAGGCGGAGACCCAGTACTTC. Translating it yields CASSSPGGEAETQYF.

This clonotype was seen a few times. The rearrangement joins TRBV12-3 or TRBV12-4 to TRBJ2-3, with 13 bases identical to TRBD2. J was trimmed by 1 base and V by 6 bases; bases with no gene match: 10. This CDR3 spans 18 amino acids. CDR3 coding DNA: TGTGCCAGCAGCCATCGGACTAGCGGGAGTAGGGGCACAGATACGCAGTATTTT. The encoded protein is CASSHRTSGSRGTDTQYF.

This clonotype showed up many times. The J gene is TRBJ1-6, the V gene TRBV19, with D hard to call. Trimming pared 10 bases from V and 2 bases from J, leaving 12 bases between. The CDR3 covers 14 residues. The germline gives CDR1 LNHDA, CDR2 SQIVND (reference sequence). CDR3 sequence (DNA): TGTGCCACGTCTGGGGAGGCCTATAATTCACCCCTCCACTTT. Amino acid sequence: CATSGEAYNSPLHF.

In nucleotides, the CDR3 is TGCAGCGTTGAAGGGAGGAACCTTAGGAATACGCAGTATTTT. It translates to CSVEGRNLRNTQYF. The gene calls are TRBV29-1 and TRBJ2-3; possible D gene TRBD2, 5 bases. V lost 1 base and J lost 7, with 15 bases in between. The CDR3 totals 14 residues. Germline V gene sequence: CDR1 SQVTM, CDR2 ANQGSEA.

This clonotype was counted only a few times. The chain couples TRBV10-3 to TRBJ1-2; possibly TRBD1 for D (6 bases). The ends were cut back, 3 bases at V and 0 bases at J, with 14 bases in the middle. The CDR3 spans 16 residues. The germline gives CDR1 ENHRY, CDR2 SYGVKD. CDR3 bases: TGTGCCATCAGTGATGACAGGAGATTCGCTAACTATGGCTACACCTTC. Encoded protein: CAISDDRRFANYGYTF.

This chain links TRBV11-2 with TRBJ2-5; 9 bases match TRBD2. This CDR3 is built from 15 residues. Germline V lookup: CDR1 SGHAT, CDR2 FQNNGV. V was clipped by 2 bases and J by 1 base; unmatched bases: 2. CDR3 nucleotides: TGTGCCAGCAGCTTACGCGGGAGGGCCCAAGAGACCCAGTACTTC. Protein sequence: CASSLRGRAQETQYF.

The rearrangement joins TRBV29-1 to TRBJ2-3; D is ambiguous. V lost 3 bases, J lost 2 bases, and 9 bases lay in between. Per the germline V gene, CDR1 is SQVTM and CDR2 is ANQGSEA. The CDR3 is made up of 13 amino acids. CDR3 sequence: CSVEAVNTDTQYF. The CDR3 DNA reads TGCAGCGTTGAGGCGGTCAACACAGATACGCAGTATTTT.

The rearrangement links TRBV12-3 or TRBV12-4 to TRBJ2-1; 10 bases are shared with TRBD2. V shed 8 bases and J 4 bases; nucleotides not matched to a gene: 11. This CDR3 region has 16 residues. The DNA for the CDR3 is TGTGCCAGCGGCCCTGGGGGACTAGCGTTATACAATGAGCAGTTCTTC. It codes for CASGPGGLALYNEQFF.

In its sample, this clonotype was seen once. The chain links TRBV25-1 to TRBJ2-7; TRBD1 is a possible D gene (6 bases). CDR1 and CDR2 (germline): MGHDK, SYGVNS. The CDR3 spans 14 residues. V dropped 1 base and J dropped 5 bases, with 12 bases sitting between them. CDR3 protein: CASSEFTGLNEQYF. The CDR3 region has the DNA TGTGCCAGCAGTGAATTTACAGGGTTGAACGAGCAGTACTTC.

The V and J genes are TRBV7-9 and TRBJ2-1; 10 bases agree with TRBD2. CDR1 and CDR2 from the germline V gene are SEHNR and FQNEAQ (reference sequence). With 7 bases clipped from V and 7 bases from J, the junction kept 10 bases outside the gene matches. The CDR3 totals 15 residues. CDR3 DNA: TGTGCCAGCACCCCAGGCCTAGCGGGAGAGAATGAGCAGTTCTTC. This translates into CASTPGLAGENEQFF. The full variable domain, completed using reference TRBV7-9 and TRBJ2-1, is DTGVSQNPRHKITKRGQNVTFRCDPISEHNRLYWYRQTLGQGPEFLTYFQNEAQLEKSRLLSDRFSAERPKGSFSTLEIQRTEQGDSAMYLCASTPGLAGENEQFFGPGTRLTVL.

The V call is TRBV27, the J call TRBJ2-7; perhaps TRBD2 as D (5 bases). Trimming pared 4 bases from V and 6 bases from J, leaving 16 bases between. The germline V gene has CDR1 MNHEY and CDR2 SMNVEV (reference sequence). This CDR3 region has 14 residues. CDR3 DNA sequence: TGTGCCAGCAGTTCTCCACTAGGTGGTGGCGAGCAGTACTTC. Protein product: CASSSPLGGGEQYF.